The entry below describes one T cell receptor beta chain. The data originate from a study of blood T cell repertoires in COVID-19. Trimming at V came to 4 bases and at J to 4 bases, leaving 7 bases not matched to a gene. CDR1 is SGHNT and CDR2 is YENEEA in the germline V gene. CDR3 size: 16 residues. Per the study methods: Estimation of nucleated cell counts was performed using reference gene primer amplification. Only in-frame clones appear in the TCRdb table, and some are missing; sequencing was by immunoSEQ multiplex PCR. The DNA was the basis for D and trimming; V, J and clone size are from that table. The table has fewer than 200,000 clones, approximately 90% seen once.

The sequencing input was peripheral blood. This sequence was found in a man aged 40-49 years with active or convalescent COVID-19. The V and J genes are TRBV11-3 and TRBJ2-1, with 10 bases matching TRBD2. The CDR3 coding sequence is TGTGCCAGCAGCTCCCGGATAGCGGGAGGTTACAATGAGCAGTTCTTC. This codes for CASSSRIAGGYNEQFF.